This TCR beta chain was identified in a study of T cell responses to AZD1222 COVID-19 vaccine. In the study overall: Pooling covered second doses at about 4 or about 12 weeks. Study-level results: Donor demographics were predominantly white British with a female majority; clonal diversity may be underestimated. Spike-specific TCR repertoires showed rising breadth and depth after two AZD1222 doses.

Assay: immunoSEQ multiplex PCR; the TCRdb copy retains only in-frame clones and omits some. This sample has some 100,000 clones, with 88% found just once. Note on this clone: What it recognizes is unknown.

This TCR came from an adult in good health. Specimen: peripheral blood, collected on day 0 of AZD1222 vaccination.

Here the CDR3 reads CASSLQGNYGYTF. The CDR3 DNA is TGTGCCAGCAGCCTACAGGGGAACTATGGCTACACCTTC. This chain links TRBV28 with TRBJ1-2; TRBD1 aligns across 7 bases. The CDR3 contains 13 residues. Germline V gene lookup returns CDR1 MDHEN and CDR2 SYDVKM. The V segment lost 6 bases and the J segment 2 bases; nucleotides outside the gene matches: 3.